This TCR beta chain was captured by sequencing in a study of T-cell memory formation after mild COVID-19. About the study: TCR clustering was largely donor specific.

This clonotype was counted between two and nine times. The antigen is undetermined. Study-level results: Day 15 to 85 contracting clones showed balanced CD4/CD8; later expanders leaned CD4+.

TCRdb re-called the 5' RACE reads through MiXCR, storing one row per CDR3 protein. The table lists approximately 480,000 distinct CDR3 sequences, 15% to 20% of them singletons. The CDR3 spans 19 residues. Looked up from germline, CDR1 is SGHVS and CDR2 is FNYEAQ. V lost 3 bases, J lost 0 bases, and 18 bases lay in between. V usage is TRBV7-6 and J usage is TRBJ2-6; D possibly uses TRBD1 or TRBD2 (5 bases each). The receptor's source is an adult woman who had mild COVID-19 (a few samples of this study predate the infection). Cell type and time point are not known. The specimen sequenced was PBMCs or a T cell subset sorted from them (not recorded which). The CDR3 region is CASSFRTPGRNSGANVLTF. CDR3 coding DNA: TGTGCCAGCAGCTTCAGAACCCCGGGACGCAACTCTGGGGCCAACGTCCTGACTTTC. Variable domain in full (rest from reference TRBV7-6 and TRBJ2-6): GAGVSQSPRYKVTKRGQDVALRCDPISGHVSLYWYRQALGQGPEFLTYFNYEAQQDKSGLPNDRFSAERPEGSISTLTIQRTEQRDSAMYRCASSFRTPGRNSGANVLTFGAGSRLTVL.